These T cell receptor beta chains were read from a single sample in a study of regulatory T cells in long-lasting Graves disease. TCRdb recomputed calls from the multiplex PCR reads with MiXCR, one row per CDR3 protein. The table has about 530,000 distinct CDR3 sequences, about 16% seen once; the top ten hold around 25%. The same sample was also studied in work on T cells in Graves' hyperthyroidism and ophthalmopathy.

Source: peripheral blood mononuclear cells (PBMCs), taken at new diagnosis, from a patient treated with antithyroid drugs. All receptors come from a woman aged 35 to 60 with Graves disease. Both conserved end residues are part of each CDR3. Each record gives: J gene, D gene, clone size, V gene, CDR3 DNA, CDR3 protein. A D gene is named only where the DNA matches it firmly. Clone size is shown for a subset of rows, as once, few, many or a class of expanded clone.

TRBJ1-5,TRBD1,few,TRBV10-3,TGTGCCATCAGCGAGGGAGGGACAGGGGGCGATCAGCCCCAGCATTTT,CAISEGGTGGDQPQHF
TRBJ2-3,-,many,TRBV18,TGTGCCAGCTCCCCGAACCTAGGATCGGAGAGGGGTACGCAGTATTTT,CASSPNLGSERGTQYF
TRBJ2-7,TRBD1,many,TRBV7-3,TGTGCCAGCAGCCAGGGACAGGGGAGCTCCTACGAGCAGTACTTC,CASSQGQGSSYEQYF
TRBJ1-3,-,many,TRBV12-3/TRBV12-4,TGTGCCAGCAGTTTCGCCCTCACCGGGACTACAAGAAACACCATATATTTT,CASSFALTGTTRNTIYF
TRBJ2-1,-,-,TRBV3-1,TGTGCCAGCAGCCATCCACCCGCACCTGGACGGCAGCAGTTCTTC,CASSHPPAPGRQQFF
TRBJ2-1,-,-,TRBV15,TGTGCCACCAGCATAGCTACAGGTCTAGGGGGGTACAATGAGCAGTTCTTC,CATSIATGLGGYNEQFF
TRBJ2-1,TRBD2,-,TRBV9,TGTGCCAGCAGCGTCTCGACTAGCGGGGGGGCAGGCAATGAGCAGTTCTTC,CASSVSTSGGAGNEQFF
TRBJ2-4,TRBD2,-,TRBV6-9,TGTGCCAGCAGTTACTCCCGGACTAGCGAGGTGGGTGGGAGCATTCAGTACTTC,CASSYSRTSEVGGSIQYF
TRBJ1-1,-,few,TRBV3-1,TGTGCCAGCAGCCAAGGCTTGGAGGGAGAAGCTTTCTTT,CASSQGLEGEAFF
TRBJ2-7,-,many,TRBV11-1,TGTGCCAGCAGCGCTTTGGGGGGATACGAGCAGTACTTC,CASSALGGYEQYF
TRBJ1-1,TRBD1,-,TRBV18,TGTGCCAGCTCACCTCTCGAGGGACAGGGAACGTTCTTT,CASSPLEGQGTFF
TRBJ1-4,-,-,TRBV7-9,TGTGCCAGCAGCTTAGGCCCGGTGGCATCAACTAATGAAAAACTGTTTTTT,CASSLGPVASTNEKLFF
TRBJ2-7,TRBD1,few,TRBV4-1,TGCGCCAGCAGCCAGAGGGACAGACATGGCTCCTACGAGCAGTACTTC,CASSQRDRHGSYEQYF
TRBJ2-7,-,many,TRBV7-8,TGTGCCAGCAGCCTTCCAGGGGTCAATCCGTACGAGCAGTACTTC,CASSLPGVNPYEQYF
TRBJ1-5,-,-,TRBV28,TGTGCCAGCAGTTTTCTGGCCGGGGGCAATCAGCCCCAGCATTTT,CASSFLAGGNQPQHF
TRBJ2-1,-,-,TRBV4-1,TGCGCCAGCAGCCTGTTGGGCCCACTCTACAATGAGCAGTTCTTC,CASSLLGPLYNEQFF
TRBJ1-5,-,many,TRBV28,TGTGCCAGCAGTTACGAGACATCCTATCAGCCCCAGCATTTT,CASSYETSYQPQHF
TRBJ1-3,-,many,TRBV2,TGTGCCAGCACTAGGGACCGCTCTGGAAACACCATATATTTT,CASTRDRSGNTIYF
TRBJ1-5,-,few,TRBV2,TGTGCCAGCAGCGGGGATTATCAGCCCCAGCATTTT,CASSGDYQPQHF
TRBJ2-5,-,many,TRBV14,TGTGCCAGCAGCCAAGATATGGGCAGCAATCGGTACGAGACCCAGTACTTC,CASSQDMGSNRYETQYF
TRBJ2-1,-,few,TRBV5-1,TGCGCCAGCAGCGGGGTCGGGGTTTCGTACAATGAGCAGTTCTTC,CASSGVGVSYNEQFF
TRBJ2-5,-,many,TRBV6-1,TGTGCCAGCTCCAACATGGGGGCCGGGCAAGAGACCCAGTACTTC,CASSNMGAGQETQYF
TRBJ1-4,TRBD1,many,TRBV12-3/TRBV12-4,TGTGCCAGCAGGTACAGGGGGCGCAATGAAAAACTGTTTTTT,CASRYRGRNEKLFF
TRBJ2-1,TRBD2,-,TRBV29-1,TGCAGCGTTGTCGTGCGACTAGCGGGGGGCCCCGCCGACAATGAGCAGTTCTTC,CSVVVRLAGGPADNEQFF
TRBJ2-2,TRBD2,-,TRBV27,TGTGCCAGCAGTTTACTGGCGGGGGGCTCGAACACCGGGGAGCTGTTTTTT,CASSLLAGGSNTGELFF
TRBJ2-7,-,many,TRBV11-2,TGTGCCAGCAGCCCCACGGGGGGCTCCACCTACGAGCAGTACTTC,CASSPTGGSTYEQYF
TRBJ1-1,-,-,TRBV7-6,TGTGCCAGCAGCGGCGGGCAGGTCGAGACTGAAGCTTTCTTT,CASSGGQVETEAFF
TRBJ2-7,TRBD1,-,TRBV5-1,TGCGCCAGCAGCTTGGAAGGGACAGGGATATTCTACTACGAGCAGTACTTC,CASSLEGTGIFYYEQYF
TRBJ2-2,-,many,TRBV2,TGTGCCAGCAGGTCCACCACCGGGGAGCTGTTTTTT,CASRSTTGELFF
TRBJ1-6,-,-,TRBV6-1,TGTGCCAGCAGTGAATCCTATAATTCACCCCTCCACTTT,CASSESYNSPLHF
TRBJ2-1,TRBD1,many,TRBV2,TGTGCCAGCAGTGTGGGACAGAGCTCCTACAATGAGCAGTTCTTC,CASSVGQSSYNEQFF
TRBJ1-5,TRBD1,many,TRBV12-3/TRBV12-4,TGTGCCAGCAGCCGAACAGGGGCGCGACAGCCCCAGCATTTT,CASSRTGARQPQHF
TRBJ1-1,-,many,TRBV3-1,TGTGCCAGCAGCCAAGGTGTGGGGACAAAGAACACTGAAGCTTTCTTT,CASSQGVGTKNTEAFF
TRBJ2-3,TRBD2,-,TRBV9,TGTGCCAGCGGCACGGGACTAGCGGGGTCAGATACGCAGTATTTT,CASGTGLAGSDTQYF
TRBJ2-5,-,-,TRBV20-1,TGCAGTGCTTCGGGGGCCCCACAAGAGACCCAGTACTTC,CSASGAPQETQYF
TRBJ2-7,-,once,TRBV5-1,TGCGCCAGCAGCTTGGCGGACGAGCAGTACTTC,CASSLADEQYF
TRBJ2-3,TRBD2,-,TRBV12-3/TRBV12-4,TGTGCCAGCAGGGGGCTAGCGGGGGGCGAGGCAGATACGCAGTATTTT,CASRGLAGGEADTQYF
TRBJ2-5,TRBD2,few,TRBV9,TGTGCCAGCAGCGAACGCGGGGGGCGACCCCGGGAGACCCAGTACTTC,CASSERGGRPRETQYF
TRBJ1-6,-,many,TRBV5-1,TGCGCCAGCAGGCGTGAGGATTCACCCCTCCACTTT,CASRREDSPLHF
TRBJ1-4,TRBD1,many,TRBV11-2,TGTGCCAGCAGAGCTGGGGACAGGGTTTCTTGGTTTGAGGAAAAACTGTTTTTT,CASRAGDRVSWFEEKLFF
TRBJ1-1,-,-,TRBV14,TGTGCCAGCAGCCGCGGGTTCACTGAAGCTTTCTTT,CASSRGFTEAFF
TRBJ1-1,-,many,TRBV11-2,TGTGCCAGCAGCTTTGGGGATAACACTGAAGCTTTCTTT,CASSFGDNTEAFF
TRBJ2-7,-,many,TRBV28,TGTGCCAGCAGATCCACAGGAAACTCCTACGAGCAGTACTTC,CASRSTGNSYEQYF
TRBJ1-5,-,many,TRBV7-8,TGTGCCAGCAGCCGTGGGACTAGGGTTGGCAATCAGCCCCAGCATTTT,CASSRGTRVGNQPQHF